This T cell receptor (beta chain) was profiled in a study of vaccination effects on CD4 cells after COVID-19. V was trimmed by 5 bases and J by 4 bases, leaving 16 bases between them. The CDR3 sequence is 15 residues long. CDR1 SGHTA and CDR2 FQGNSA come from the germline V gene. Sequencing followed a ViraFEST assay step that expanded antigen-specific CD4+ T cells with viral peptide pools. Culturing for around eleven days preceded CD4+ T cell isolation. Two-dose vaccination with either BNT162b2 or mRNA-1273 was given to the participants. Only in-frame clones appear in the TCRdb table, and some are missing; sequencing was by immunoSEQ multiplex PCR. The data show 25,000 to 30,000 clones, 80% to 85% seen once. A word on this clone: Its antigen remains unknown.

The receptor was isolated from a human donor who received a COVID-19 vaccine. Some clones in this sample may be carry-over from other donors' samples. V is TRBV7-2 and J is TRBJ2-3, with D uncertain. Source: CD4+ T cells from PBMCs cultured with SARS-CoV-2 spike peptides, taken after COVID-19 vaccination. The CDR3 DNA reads TGTGCCAGCAGCCTATACCAGACCCCCGCAGATACGCAGTATTTT. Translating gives CASSLYQTPADTQYF.